A single sample is the source of the 3 T cell receptor beta chains below, sequenced in a study of graft-versus-host responses after intestinal transplantation. Generated by immunoSEQ multiplex PCR, the TCRdb table keeps only in-frame clones and is missing some. The sample lists 8,000 to 9,500 clones; about 32% were seen once. Sequenced material: alloreactive CD4+ T cells from a mixed lymphocyte reaction culture, taken before intestinal transplant. Subset meaning: CFSE-low proliferating T cells sorted from approximately 6-day pre-transplant mixed lymphocyte reaction (GvH or HvG direction). The source is a human patient who received an intestinal transplant.

This clone was seen just once. The chain links TRBV7-8 to TRBJ2-7; possible D gene TRBD1, 5 bases. V lost 1 base to trimming and J lost 6 bases, with 13 bases between them. CDR1 is SGHVS and CDR2 is FQNEAQ in the germline V gene. The CDR3 has 14 amino acids. As DNA, the CDR3 is TGTGCCAGCAGCTTAGGCTTAGGGGTGGGCGAGCAGTACTTC. Translation: CASSLGLGVGEQYF.

By share, this clone ranks as medium-sized. The rearrangement joins TRBV5-1 to TRBJ2-2; the match to TRBD1 covers 9 bases. The CDR3 is 15 amino acids. Germline trimming cut 4 bases from V and 5 bases from J; bases unmatched to any gene: 6. Per germline, CDR1 SGHRS and CDR2 YFSETQ. This CDR3 is CASSGQGLGTGELFF. In DNA, the CDR3 is TGCGCCAGCAGCGGACAGGGGTTGGGGACCGGGGAGCTGTTTTTT.

The V and J genes are TRBV29-1 and TRBJ2-3, with D possibly being TRBD1 (7 bases). This CDR3 contains 15 residues. CDR1 is SQVTM, CDR2 ANQGSEA, per germline. V was cut by 6 bases and J by 5 bases, with 21 bases left in between. CDR3 DNA: TGCAGCGTGCGGTCTCCAGGGGGAGGTGGAGATACGCAGTATTTT. It codes for CSVRSPGGGGDTQYF.